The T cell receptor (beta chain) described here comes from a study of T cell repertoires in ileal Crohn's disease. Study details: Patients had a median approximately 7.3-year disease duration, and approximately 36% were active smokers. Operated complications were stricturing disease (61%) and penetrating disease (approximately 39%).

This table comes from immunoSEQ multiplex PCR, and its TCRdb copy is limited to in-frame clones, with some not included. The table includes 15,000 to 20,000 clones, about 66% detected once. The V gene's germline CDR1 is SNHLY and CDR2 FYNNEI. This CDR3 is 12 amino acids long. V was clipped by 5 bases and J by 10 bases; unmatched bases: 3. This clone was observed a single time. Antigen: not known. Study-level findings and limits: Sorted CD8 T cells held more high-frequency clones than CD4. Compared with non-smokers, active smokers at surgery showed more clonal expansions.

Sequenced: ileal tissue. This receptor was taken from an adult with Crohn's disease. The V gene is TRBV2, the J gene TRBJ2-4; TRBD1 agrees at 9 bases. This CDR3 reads CASSRDRVIQYF. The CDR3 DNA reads TGTGCCAGCAGTCGGGACAGGGTAATTCAGTACTTC. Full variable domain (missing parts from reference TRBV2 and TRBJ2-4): EPEVTQTPSHQVTQMGQEVILRCVPISNHLYFYWYRQILGQKVEFLVSFYNNEISEKSEIFDDQFSVERPDGSNFTLKIRSTKLEDSAMYFCASSRDRVIQYFGAGTRLSVL.